The 14 T cell receptor beta chains given below trace back to one sample, sequenced in a study of blood T cells in healthy people across ages. A second PCR of about 6 to 11 cycles used a sample-barcoded 5' primer and a J-beta primer mix. TCRdb analysed the 5' RACE reads with MiXCR anew, one entry per CDR3 protein. In the table there are about a million distinct CDR3 sequences, roughly two fifths of which are singletons. The sample consisted of blood. All receptors derive from a man between 18 and 29 years old in good health.

V gene TRBV20-1 combines with J gene TRBJ1-2, with 7 nucleotides matching TRBD1. The J segment lost 6 bases and the V segment lost 0 bases, leaving 28 bases of the junction unmatched. Germline loops: CDR1 DFQATT, CDR2 SNEGSKA (reference sequence). The CDR3 extends over 21 amino acids. The CDR3 nucleotides are TGCAGTGCTAGAGATGGACGTACAGAATACGTCCGAAAGAAAGGGGGCGATGGCTACACCTTC. This translates into CSARDGRTEYVRKKGGDGYTF.

The chain is built from TRBV4-2 and TRBJ2-3; the match to TRBD2 covers 12 bases. V trimming: 0 bases; J trimming: 4 bases; junction bases outside the gene matches: 14. There are 20 residues in the CDR3. CDR1 LGHNA and CDR2 YNFKEQ come from the germline V gene. This CDR3 reads CASSQDLEASGGGGADTQYF. CDR3 sequence (DNA): TGTGCCAGCAGCCAAGATTTGGAGGCTAGCGGGGGGGGCGGCGCAGATACGCAGTATTTT.

The chain joins TRBV20-1 to TRBJ1-1, with unresolved D. CDR3 length: 13 amino acids. CDR1 and CDR2 from the germline V gene are DFQATT and SNEGSKA (reference sequence). V was pared by 2 bases and J by 10 bases, with 17 bases between. CDR3 in DNA: TGCAGTGCTAGAACCCGGGATCACAGAACAGCTTTCTTT. It encodes CSARTRDHRTAFF.

CDR3 in DNA: TGTGCCAGCAGCTCGTATCACCAGCAGGGCTCGGGCACTGAAGCTTTCTTT. It encodes CASSSYHQQGSGTEAFF. The chain couples TRBV5-6 to TRBJ1-1; a possible D gene is TRBD1 (5 bases). The CDR3 has 17 residues. V lost 3 bases to trimming and J lost 4 bases, with 22 bases between them. CDR1 and CDR2 from the germline V gene are SGHDT and YYEEEE.

Turning to this clonotype: This may come from a read error, since a much larger clone is one base off. V usage is TRBV7-2 and J usage is TRBJ2-3; 11 bases agree with TRBD2. This CDR3 contains 16 residues. Unmatched junction bases numbered 4, after V lost 5 bases and J lost 0 bases. CDR1 is SGHTA, CDR2 FQGNSA, per germline. CDR3 nucleotide sequence: TGTGCCAGCAGCGGAAGACTAGCGGGGAGCACAGATACGCAGTATTTT. Amino acids: CASSGRLAGSTDTQYF.

Details on this clonotype: Mismatch with germline at one junction end may stem from a read error. The chain combines TRBV7-2 with TRBJ2-3; D gene unclear. The CDR3 runs 14 residues. Germline V CDR1 and CDR2: SGHTA, FQGNSA. The CDR3 nucleotides are TGTGCCATCAGCTTAACTCTGCCCCAAGATACGCAGTATTTT. It translates to CAISLTLPQDTQYF.

This clonotype was picked up many times. The chain is built from TRBV29-1 and TRBJ2-3; the D gene could be TRBD1 or TRBD2 (5 bases each). The V gene's germline CDR1 is SQVTM and CDR2 ANQGSEA. CDR3 length equals 13 residues. Trimming removed 7 bases at V and 0 bases at J, with 11 bases between. Written as DNA, the CDR3 is TGCAGCGCGGGACGGCCTAGCACAGATACGCAGTATTTT. Its translation: CSAGRPSTDTQYF.

This clonotype was picked up one time. V is TRBV27 and J is TRBJ2-5, with TRBD1 as a possible D gene (6 bases). This CDR3 comprises 18 residues. CDR1 and CDR2 (germline): MNHEY, SMNVEV (reference sequence). V lost 5 bases, J lost 0 bases, and 22 bases lay in between. This CDR3 is CASSPTIRRQAHQETQYF. The CDR3 nucleotides are TGTGCCAGCAGTCCTACCATCCGAAGACAGGCCCACCAAGAGACCCAGTACTTC.

This clonotype has a handful of counts. The chain joins TRBV14 to TRBJ1-6; D remains unclear. V gave up 3 bases and J gave up 4 bases, with 7 bases separating them. The CDR3 runs 14 residues. Germline V gives CDR1 SGHDN, CDR2 FVKESK. CDR3 DNA: TGTGCCAGCAGCCAGGCAAGATATAATTCACCCCTCCACTTT. Its protein product is CASSQARYNSPLHF.

The chain employs TRBV3-1 and TRBJ1-2, with D tentatively TRBD1 (6 bases). The CDR3 runs 14 residues. Trimming stripped 4 bases from V and 7 bases from J, with 16 bases between. The germline CDR1 and CDR2 sequences are LGHDT and YNNKEL (reference sequence). CDR3 nucleotides: TGTGCCAGCAGCCCCGGGGGGGGCGATGGTGGCTACACCTTC. Its protein product is CASSPGGGDGGYTF.

The V call is TRBV7-2, the J call TRBJ1-5, with D hard to call. The CDR3 covers 15 residues. Looked up from germline, CDR1 is SGHTA and CDR2 is FQGNSA. V was cut by 2 bases and J by 9 bases, with 17 bases left in between. CDR3 protein: CASSLFPQMVGPQHF. The CDR3, as DNA: TGTGCCAGCAGCTTATTTCCCCAAATGGTGGGGCCCCAGCATTTT.

This clonotype was counted only a few times. The gene calls are TRBV7-2 and TRBJ1-4, with a tentative D call TRBD1 (6 bases). The CDR3 extends over 15 amino acids. Germline-derived CDR1 and CDR2 are SGHTA and FQGNSA. V was clipped by 3 bases and J by 8 bases, with 16 bases between them. The CDR3 region has the DNA TGTGCCAGCAGCTTTGGGACACCACATTCCGAAAAACTGTTTTTT. It yields the protein CASSFGTPHSEKLFF.

V gene TRBV29-1 combines with J gene TRBJ1-1, with 9 nucleotides matching TRBD1. Per the germline V gene, CDR1 is SQVTM and CDR2 is ANQGSEA. With V trimmed by 4 bases and J by 5 bases, 11 bases remained unmatched. This CDR3 has 15 amino acids. The CDR3 DNA is TGCAGCGTTGTTAGGACAGGGGCGAAAGGGACTGAAGCTTTCTTT. Protein sequence: CSVVRTGAKGTEAFF.

This rearrangement joins TRBV20-1 to TRBJ2-1; TRBD2 is a possible D gene (6 bases). Germline CDR1 DFQATT, CDR2 SNEGSKA (reference sequence). The CDR3 is made up of 14 amino acids. CDR3 coding DNA: TGCGGTACTTCTGACCCGGAGGGCTACAATGAGCAGTTCTTC. It translates to CGTSDPEGYNEQFF.